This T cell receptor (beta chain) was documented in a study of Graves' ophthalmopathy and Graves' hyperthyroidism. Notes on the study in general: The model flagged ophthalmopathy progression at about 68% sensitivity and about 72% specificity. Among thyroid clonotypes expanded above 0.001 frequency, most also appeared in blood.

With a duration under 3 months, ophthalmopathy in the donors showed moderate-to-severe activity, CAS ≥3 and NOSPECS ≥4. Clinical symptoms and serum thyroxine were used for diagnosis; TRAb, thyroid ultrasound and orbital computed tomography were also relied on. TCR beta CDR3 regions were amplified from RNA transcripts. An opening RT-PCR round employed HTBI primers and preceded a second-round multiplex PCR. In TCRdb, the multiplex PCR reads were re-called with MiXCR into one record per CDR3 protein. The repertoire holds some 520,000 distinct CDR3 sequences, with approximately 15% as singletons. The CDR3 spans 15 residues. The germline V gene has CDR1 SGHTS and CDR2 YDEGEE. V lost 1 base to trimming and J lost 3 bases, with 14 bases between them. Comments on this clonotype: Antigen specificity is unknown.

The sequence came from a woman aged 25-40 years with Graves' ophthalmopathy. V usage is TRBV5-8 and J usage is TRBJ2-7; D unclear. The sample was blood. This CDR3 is CASSLRPGDHYEQYF. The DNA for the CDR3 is TGTGCCAGCAGCTTGAGGCCAGGCGATCACTACGAGCAGTACTTC.